This T cell receptor (beta chain) was retrieved from a study of blood T cell repertoires in COVID-19 (dated by TCRdb to about 2020). Regarding the study in general: Collaborator samples came from the United States, Italy and Spain and covered acute and convalescent phases of COVID-19. The material from the prospective study consisted of cDNA or gDNA derived from T cells, B-cell-depleted T cells, or PBMCs. Subjects who had been exposed to COVID-19, were actively infected with it, or had recovered from it provided the deeply sampled blood TCRbeta repertoires that made up the dataset. The repertoires were made available in a free public database intended to serve as a resource for research on the immune response to SARS-CoV-2. Samples were obtained from the ongoing ImmuneRACE study (first 160 participants) and from some 1,300 subjects provided by 6 global collaborators. The sample metadata nearly always contained a de-identified subject ID, COVID-19 status, age in years and sex. Where available, HLA class I and class II types were taken from metadata supplied by the sample provider and were not determined by assay-based typing.

The immunoSEQ Assay, a bias-controlled multiplex PCR, was used to amplify TCRbeta CDR3 regions from genomic DNA. Under the source paper's analysis protocol: The number of nucleated cells in each sample was estimated by amplification of reference gene primers within the assay. To quantify the absolute abundance of each unique TCRbeta CDR3 rearrangement, sequence reads were collapsed and filtered. For each sample, productive Simpson clonality was calculated as the square root of Simpson's diversity index across productive rearrangements. TCRdb re-hosts the immuneACCESS table, in-frame sequences only. Its copies lack some clones; in the studies checked, an unresolved V gene accounts for under half of them, and the cause for the rest is not known. The D gene and trimming were derived from the DNA, and the V and J assignments and clone size from that table. The sample table holds about 99,000 clones, of which 85% to 90% were seen once. Clones ranked in the top ten supply roughly 2% of the sample.

CDR1 and CDR2, looked up from the germline V gene, are MDHEN and SYDVKM. The CDR3 spans 14 residues, from the cysteine through the phenylalanine. Only the CDR3 part of the read is kept: 42 bases, read in frame from the first base. V loses 3 bases, J loses 7 bases, and the germline ends lie 16 bases apart. What the study reported, not specific to this receptor: The amount of clinical and demographic metadata varied by source and participant and was provided uncurated.

In Seattle, one collaborating source enrolled patients while the infection was active and tracked those patients longitudinally over the course of disease. Each collaborating institution followed its own protocols to collect whole blood in K2EDTA tubes. For TCRbeta analysis, collaborators shipped samples as frozen whole blood, isolated PBMCs, or DNA extracted from either of those sample types. As regards this clone: Its antigen remains undetermined. There are no base qualities to consult, and no much larger clone falls within one base.

The sample consisted of peripheral blood. This TCR came from a man aged 50 to 59 with COVID-19, enrolled during active disease. This sequence uses TRBV28 and TRBJ2-7; the D gene cannot be named for sure. For the CDR3, the sequence is CASSFRPGYREQYF. The DNA sequence follows: TGTGCCAGCAGTTTTAGGCCAGGCTACCGGGAGCAGTACTTC.